These T cell receptor beta chains were read from a single sample in a study of blood T cell repertoires in COVID-19. Clones were read by immunoSEQ multiplex PCR, and TCRdb kept only the in-frame ones, dropping some. The sample consists of about 59,000 clones, around 85% of them appearing once. Sample: peripheral blood. The receptors come from a human donor in a cohort sampled during active COVID-19. The conserved cysteine and the conserved F or W are not part of the CDR3 here. D genes are given only for firm matches.

TRBV2	TRBJ2-5	13	NA	ASSESWGVDETQY
TRBV3-1/TRBV3-2	TRBJ2-7	12	NA	ASSSSTGPGEQY
TRBV11-2	TRBJ2-1	10	NA	VSSLPAGEQF
TRBV7-8	TRBJ2-6	12	NA	ASKEIPGANVLT
TRBV7-2	TRBJ2-1	16	TRBD2	ASSLGLAGASSYNEQF
TRBV11-2	TRBJ2-7	14	TRBD1	ASSSPLDRGPGEQY
TRBV11-3	TRBJ2-5	11	TRBD1	ASTPGGQETQY
TRBV3-1/TRBV3-2	TRBJ2-5	11	NA	ASSWARSETQY
TRBV6-5	TRBJ2-3	13	TRBD2	ASSYGLAVTDTQY
TRBV25-1	TRBJ1-2	13	TRBD1	ASSEYGGGLGGYT
TRBV7-9	TRBJ2-5	13	TRBD2	ASSWPGLAGETQY
TRBV11-2	TRBJ2-1	10	NA	ASSWSRNEQF
TRBV4-2	TRBJ1-6	14	NA	ASSQEGGGANSPLH
TRBV19	TRBJ2-1	13	NA	ASSHHADTYNEQF
TRBV5-8	TRBJ2-3	10	NA	ASSLRADTQY
TRBV2	TRBJ2-5	11	NA	ASKDYQSETQY
TRBV5-1	TRBJ2-3	12	NA	ASFGPPSGDTQY
TRBV6-6	TRBJ2-2	10	TRBD2	ASRSGAGELF